These T cell receptor beta chains were read from a single sample in a study of blood T cell repertoires in COVID-19. Profiled with immunoSEQ multiplex PCR; TCRdb holds only in-frame clones, not every one. The sample has some 310,000 clones, 85% to 90% seen once. Sequencing was performed on peripheral blood. These receptors were obtained from a woman aged 25 to 39 with COVID-19, enrolled during active disease. CDR3s include the opening cysteine and the closing phenylalanine or tryptophan. D genes are given only for firm matches. A row's size may be missing; if present it is once, few, many or a size class.

V	D	J	size	CDR3	DNA
TRBV27	NA	TRBJ2-7	NA	CASSYRDGYEQYF	TGTGCCAGCAGTTACAGGGACGGTTACGAGCAGTACTTC
TRBV3-1/TRBV3-2	NA	TRBJ2-2	NA	CASSQAPIASNTGELFF	TGTGCCAGCAGCCAAGCCCCCATAGCGTCTAACACCGGGGAGCTGTTTTTT
TRBV27	TRBD2	TRBJ2-7	NA	CASSLICGRRF	TGTGCCAGCAGTTTAATTTGCGGGAGGCGCTTC
TRBV2	NA	TRBJ2-2	NA	CASTADSSTGELFF	TGTGCCAGCACCGCGGACTCTTCCACCGGGGAGCTGTTTTTT
TRBV6-5	TRBD1	TRBJ2-2	once	CASNWDRATGELFF	TGTGCCAGCAATTGGGACAGGGCGACCGGGGAGCTGTTTTTT
TRBV11-2	TRBD2	TRBJ2-3	few	CASSLGLAGWDTQYF	TGTGCCAGCAGCTTAGGTCTAGCGGGTTGGGATACGCAGTATTTT
TRBV5-6	NA	TRBJ2-5	NA	CASSLPGVGETQYF	TGTGCCAGCAGCTTGCCAGGGGTGGGTGAGACCCAGTACTTC
TRBV24-1	TRBD2	TRBJ2-1	NA	CATSEGSGSSYNEQFF	TGTGCCACCAGTGAGGGTAGCGGGAGCTCCTACAATGAGCAGTTCTTC
TRBV28	NA	TRBJ1-6	NA	CASISPSPGQYNSPLHF	TGTGCCAGCATCTCCCCAAGTCCAGGACAGTATAATTCACCCCTCCACTTT
TRBV30	NA	TRBJ1-4	few	CAWSRVRGGGEKLFF	TGTGCCTGGAGTCGGGTGAGGGGCGGGGGTGAAAAACTGTTTTTT
TRBV15	NA	TRBJ2-5	NA	CATSRDSGLGETQYF	TGTGCCACCAGCAGAGATTCGGGGTTAGGAGAGACCCAGTACTTC
TRBV3-1/TRBV3-2	NA	TRBJ1-5	NA	CASSQGSNQPQHF	TGTGCCAGCAGCCAGGGCAGCAATCAGCCCCAGCATTTT
TRBV14	TRBD2	TRBJ2-3	once	CASSQWGLVAPDTQYF	TGTGCCAGCAGCCAATGGGGACTAGTGGCCCCAGATACGCAGTATTTT